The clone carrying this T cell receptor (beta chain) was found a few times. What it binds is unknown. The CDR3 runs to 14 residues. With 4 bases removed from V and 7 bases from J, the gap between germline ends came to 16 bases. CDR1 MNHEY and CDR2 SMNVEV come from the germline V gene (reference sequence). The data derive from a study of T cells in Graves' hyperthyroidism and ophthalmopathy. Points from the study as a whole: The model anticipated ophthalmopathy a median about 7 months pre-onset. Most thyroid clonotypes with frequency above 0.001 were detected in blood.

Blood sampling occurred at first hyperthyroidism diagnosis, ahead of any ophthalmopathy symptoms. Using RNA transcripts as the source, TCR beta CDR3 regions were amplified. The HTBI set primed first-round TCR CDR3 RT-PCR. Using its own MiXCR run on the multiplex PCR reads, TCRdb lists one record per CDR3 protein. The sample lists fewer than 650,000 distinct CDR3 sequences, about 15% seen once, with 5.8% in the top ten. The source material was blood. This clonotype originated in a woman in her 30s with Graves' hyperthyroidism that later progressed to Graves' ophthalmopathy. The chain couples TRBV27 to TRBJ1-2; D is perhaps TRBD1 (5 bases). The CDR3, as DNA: TGTGCCAGCAGTTCACCGGGGGGGGTGGGTGGCTACACCTTC. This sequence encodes CASSSPGGVGGYTF.